The clone carrying this TCR beta chain appeared many times. Its target is unknown. Healthy controls were blood bank volunteers in Maryland, USA. Germline CDR1 reads DFQATT; CDR2 reads SNEGSKA (reference sequence). The CDR3 spans 16 residues. With 0 bases removed from V and 4 bases from J, the gap between germline ends came to 15 bases. The data were taken from a study of neurological immune-mediated disorders. By 5'RACE with 10-nucleotide random UMIs, the cDNA was made. TCRdb re-derived calls from the 5' RACE reads in MiXCR, one entry per CDR3 protein. The top ten clones hold about 1.3% of a sample with about 41,000 distinct CDR3 sequences, about 12% of them seen once. Study results and caveats: Private repertoires in all groups were suggested by the absence of shared CDR3 amino acid sequences among expanded clones across subjects. Whereas HTLV-1-associated myelopathy showed the most TCR clonal expansion, multiple sclerosis showed the least, with levels below those of healthy controls.

The TCR sequence derives from a female donor in good health. Sequencing was done on a sample of PBMCs. The V and J genes are TRBV20-1 and TRBJ2-2; D may be TRBD2 (5 bases). The CDR3 DNA follows: TGCAGTGCTAGAGATGCGAGCCCACTAGGCACCGGGGAGCTGTTTTTT. Translation: CSARDASPLGTGELFF.